This TCR beta chain was retrieved from a study of blood T cell repertoires in COVID-19. This clone is a singleton in its sample. Other DNA sequences in the sample encode the same CDR3. CDR1 is MNHEY, CDR2 SMNVEV, per germline (reference sequence). The V gene lost 3 bases and the J gene lost 3 bases, with 8 bases spanning the gap. The CDR3 length is 13 residues. Participant-given clinical history determined each cohort assignment. For recovered donors of Cohort 3, there were two negative PCRs, clearance, or symptom resolution. Method: immunoSEQ multiplex PCR; TCRdb's copy keeps in-frame clones and lacks some. The sample has more than 300,000 clones; 70% to 90% are singletons.

What was sequenced was PBMCs or T cells enriched from blood (not recorded which). This TCR came from a woman aged 18-29 years who had recovered from COVID-19. The rearrangement joins TRBV27 to TRBJ1-1; D gene unclear. CDR3 in DNA: TGTGCCAGCAGTTTTTCGGGGTACACTGAAGCTTTCTTT. Protein product: CASSFSGYTEAFF.